Below, 5 T cell receptor beta chains from the same sample are listed, as sequenced in a study of radiotherapy plus CTLA-4 blockade in lung cancer. Produced via immunoSEQ multiplex PCR; TCRdb's table is partial and in-frame only. The sample yields 75,000 to 100,000 clones, roughly four fifths seen once. The source material was peripheral blood, sampled from a patient treated with radiotherapy plus ipilimumab. The receptors stem from a human donor with non-small cell lung cancer who had a partial response to radiotherapy plus ipilimumab.

This sequence joins TRBV7-9 and TRBJ1-5; D is unclear. The CDR3 runs to 12 residues. V was clipped by 4 bases and J by 7 bases, with 8 bases between them. In germline, CDR1 is SEHNR, CDR2 FQNEAQ (reference sequence). The CDR3, as DNA: TGTGCCAGCAGCTATGAGTCCCAGCCCCAGCATTTT. Translating gives CASSYESQPQHF.

The V gene is TRBV27, the J gene TRBJ2-7; maybe TRBD2 (5 bases). The V end was cut by 5 bases, the J end by 6 bases, with 23 bases between. The CDR3 has 16 residues. The germline V gene encodes CDR1 MNHEY and CDR2 SMNVEV (reference sequence). CDR3 DNA sequence: TGTGCCAGCAGTCCGATTCCTAAGGCCGGGGTCGGCGAGCAGTACTTC. It specifies CASSPIPKAGVGEQYF.

The DNA of the CDR3 is TGTGCCAGCAGGCCTGGAGGACCCGCAAATCAGCCCCAGCATTTT. Encoded protein: CASRPGGPANQPQHF. V and J are TRBV28 and TRBJ1-5; D is undetermined. This CDR3 has 15 amino acids. Trimming cost V 6 bases and J 4 bases, with 16 bases left between them. The V gene's germline CDR1 is MDHEN and CDR2 SYDVKM. Full variable domain (outside the CDR3, taken from reference TRBV28 and TRBJ1-5): DVKVTQSSRYLVKRTGEKVFLECVQDMDHENMFWYRQDPGLGLRLIYFSYDVKMKEKGDIPEGYSVSREKKERFSLILESASTNQTSMYLCASRPGGPANQPQHFGDGTRLSIL.

This sequence joins TRBV18 and TRBJ2-1, with 11 bases lining up with TRBD2. The CDR3 is 17 amino acids. Germline V gene sequence: CDR1 KGHSH, CDR2 LQKENI. V gave up 4 bases and J gave up 4 bases; unmatched junction bases: 9. The CDR3 region is CASSRLGGTSGYNEQFF. The CDR3 DNA follows: TGTGCCAGCTCACGCCTGGGAGGGACTAGCGGTTACAATGAGCAGTTCTTC.

The V call is TRBV5-4, the J call TRBJ2-4, with 7 positions matching TRBD2. The CDR3 runs 14 residues. V trimming: 4 bases; J trimming: 5 bases; junction bases outside the gene matches: 6. Per the germline V gene, CDR1 is SGHNT and CDR2 is YYREEE (reference sequence). The CDR3 region is CASSLGGTENIQYF. CDR3 bases: TGTGCCAGCAGCCTCGGGGGGACCGAAAACATTCAGTACTTC.